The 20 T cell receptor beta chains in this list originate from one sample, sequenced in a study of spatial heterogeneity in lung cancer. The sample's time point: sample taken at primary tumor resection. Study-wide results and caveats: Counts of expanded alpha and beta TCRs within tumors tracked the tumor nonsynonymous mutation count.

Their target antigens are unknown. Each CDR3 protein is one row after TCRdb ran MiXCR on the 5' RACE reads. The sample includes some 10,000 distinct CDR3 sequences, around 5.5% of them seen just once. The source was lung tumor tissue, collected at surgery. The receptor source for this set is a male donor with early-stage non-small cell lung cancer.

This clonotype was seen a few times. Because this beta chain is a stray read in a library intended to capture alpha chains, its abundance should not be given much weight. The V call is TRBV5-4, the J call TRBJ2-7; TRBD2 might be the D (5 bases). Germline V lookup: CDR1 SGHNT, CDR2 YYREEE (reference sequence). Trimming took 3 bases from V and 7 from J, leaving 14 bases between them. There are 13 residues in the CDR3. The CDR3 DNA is TGTGCCAGCAGCTCGGACTGGACGGGGGAGCAGTACTTC. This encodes CASSSDWTGEQYF. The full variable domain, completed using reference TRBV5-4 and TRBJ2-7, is ETGVTQSPTHLIKTRGQQVTLRCSSQSGHNTVSWYQQALGQGPQFIFQYYREEENGRGNFPPRFSGLQFPNYSSELNVNALELDDSALYLCASSSDWTGEQYFGPGTRLTVT.

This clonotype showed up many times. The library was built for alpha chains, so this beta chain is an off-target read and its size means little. In DNA form, the CDR3 reads TGTGCCAGCAGCTTGATGGGCTCTGAAGCTTTCTTT. Its translation is CASSLMGSEAFF. The rearrangement links TRBV7-9 to TRBJ1-1; no clear D. CDR1 is SEHNR and CDR2 is FQNEAQ in the germline V gene (reference sequence). V was pared by 3 bases and J by 6 bases, with 8 bases between. The CDR3 runs to 12 residues.

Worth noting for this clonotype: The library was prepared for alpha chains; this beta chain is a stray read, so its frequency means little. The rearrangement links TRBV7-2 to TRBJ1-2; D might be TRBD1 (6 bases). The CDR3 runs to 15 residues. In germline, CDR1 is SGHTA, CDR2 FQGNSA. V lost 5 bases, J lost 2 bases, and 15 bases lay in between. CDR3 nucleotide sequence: TGTGCCAGCAGCGGGCGAAAAACAGGGAACTATGGCTACACCTTC. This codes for CASSGRKTGNYGYTF.

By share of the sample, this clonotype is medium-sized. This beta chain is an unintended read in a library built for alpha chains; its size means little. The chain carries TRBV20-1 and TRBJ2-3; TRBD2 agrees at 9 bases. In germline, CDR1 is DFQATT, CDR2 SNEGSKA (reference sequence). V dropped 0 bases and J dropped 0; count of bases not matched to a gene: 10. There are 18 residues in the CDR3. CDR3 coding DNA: TGCAGTGCTAGAGATTTCAGCGGGGGGTACCAAAGCACAGATACGCAGTATTTT. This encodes CSARDFSGGYQSTDTQYF.

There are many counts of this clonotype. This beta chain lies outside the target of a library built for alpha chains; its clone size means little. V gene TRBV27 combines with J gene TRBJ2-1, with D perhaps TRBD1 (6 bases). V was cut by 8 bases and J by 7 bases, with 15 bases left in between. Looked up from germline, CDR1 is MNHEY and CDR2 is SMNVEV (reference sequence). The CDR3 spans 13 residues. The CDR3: CASSWGQKNEQFF. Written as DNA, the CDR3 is TGTGCCAGCTCCTGGGGGCAGAAGAATGAGCAGTTCTTC.

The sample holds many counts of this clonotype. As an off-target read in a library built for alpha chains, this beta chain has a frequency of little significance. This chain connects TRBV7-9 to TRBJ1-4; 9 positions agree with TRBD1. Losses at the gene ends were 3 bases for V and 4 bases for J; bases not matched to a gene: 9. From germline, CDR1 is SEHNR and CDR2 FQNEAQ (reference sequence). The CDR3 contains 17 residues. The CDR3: CASSFAQGAQSNEKLFF. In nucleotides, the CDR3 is TGTGCCAGCAGCTTTGCACAGGGGGCGCAGAGTAATGAAAAACTGTTTTTT.

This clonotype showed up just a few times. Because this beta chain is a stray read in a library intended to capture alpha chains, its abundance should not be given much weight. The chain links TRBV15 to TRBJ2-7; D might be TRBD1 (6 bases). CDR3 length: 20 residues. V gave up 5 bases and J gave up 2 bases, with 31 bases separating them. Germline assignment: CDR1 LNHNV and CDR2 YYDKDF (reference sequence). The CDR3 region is CATSSQGEDTFPLWAYEQYF. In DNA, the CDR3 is TGTGCCACCAGCTCACAGGGCGAGGACACATTCCCTCTATGGGCCTACGAGCAGTACTTC.

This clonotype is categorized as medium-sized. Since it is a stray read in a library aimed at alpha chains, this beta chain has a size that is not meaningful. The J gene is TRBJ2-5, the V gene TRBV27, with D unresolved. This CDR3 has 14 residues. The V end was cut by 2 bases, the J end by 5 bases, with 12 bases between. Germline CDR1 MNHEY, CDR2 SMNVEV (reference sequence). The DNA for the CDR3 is TGTGCCAGCAGTTTAATTGACTCCTCCGAGACCCAGTACTTC. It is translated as CASSLIDSSETQYF.

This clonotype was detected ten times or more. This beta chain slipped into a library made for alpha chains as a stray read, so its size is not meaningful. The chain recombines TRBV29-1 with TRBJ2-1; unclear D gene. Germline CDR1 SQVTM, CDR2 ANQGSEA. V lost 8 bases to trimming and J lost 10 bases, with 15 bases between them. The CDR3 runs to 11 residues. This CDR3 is CSWVGGREQFF. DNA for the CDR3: TGCAGCTGGGTCGGCGGAAGGGAGCAGTTCTTC.

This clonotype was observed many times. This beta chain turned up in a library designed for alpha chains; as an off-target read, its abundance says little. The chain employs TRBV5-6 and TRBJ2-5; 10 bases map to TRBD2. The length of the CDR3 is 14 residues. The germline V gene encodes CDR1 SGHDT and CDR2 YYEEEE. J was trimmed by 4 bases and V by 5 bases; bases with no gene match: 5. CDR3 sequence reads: CASRSSGSGETQYF. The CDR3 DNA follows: TGTGCCAGCAGATCTAGCGGGAGTGGAGAGACCCAGTACTTC.

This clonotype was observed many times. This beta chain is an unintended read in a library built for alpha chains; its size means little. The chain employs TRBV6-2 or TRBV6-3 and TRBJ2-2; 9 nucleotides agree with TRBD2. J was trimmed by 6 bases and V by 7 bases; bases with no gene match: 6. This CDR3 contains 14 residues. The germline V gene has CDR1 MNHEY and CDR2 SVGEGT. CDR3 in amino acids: CASNSGGISGELFF. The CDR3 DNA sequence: TGTGCCAGCAATAGCGGGGGTATCTCCGGGGAGCTGTTTTTT.

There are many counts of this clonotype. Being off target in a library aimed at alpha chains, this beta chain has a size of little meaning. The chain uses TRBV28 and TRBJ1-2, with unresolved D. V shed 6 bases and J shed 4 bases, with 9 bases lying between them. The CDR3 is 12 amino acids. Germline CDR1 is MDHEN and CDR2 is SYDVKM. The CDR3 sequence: CASSWGSYGYTF. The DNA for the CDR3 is TGTGCCAGCAGCTGGGGTAGCTATGGCTACACCTTC.

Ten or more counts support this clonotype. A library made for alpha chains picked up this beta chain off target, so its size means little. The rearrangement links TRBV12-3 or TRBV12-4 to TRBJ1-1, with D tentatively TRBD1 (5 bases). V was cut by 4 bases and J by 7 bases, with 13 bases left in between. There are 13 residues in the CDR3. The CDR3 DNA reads TGTGCCAGCAGTTCCCAGGGAGGGCTTGAAGCTTTCTTT. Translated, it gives CASSSQGGLEAFF.

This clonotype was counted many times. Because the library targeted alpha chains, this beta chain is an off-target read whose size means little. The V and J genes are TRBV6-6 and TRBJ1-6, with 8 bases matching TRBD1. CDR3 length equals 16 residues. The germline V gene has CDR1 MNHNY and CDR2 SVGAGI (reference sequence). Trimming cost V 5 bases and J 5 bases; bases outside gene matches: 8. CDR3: CASSPQGRGHNSPLHF. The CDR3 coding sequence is TGTGCCAGCAGTCCCCAAGGCAGGGGGCATAATTCACCCCTCCACTTT.

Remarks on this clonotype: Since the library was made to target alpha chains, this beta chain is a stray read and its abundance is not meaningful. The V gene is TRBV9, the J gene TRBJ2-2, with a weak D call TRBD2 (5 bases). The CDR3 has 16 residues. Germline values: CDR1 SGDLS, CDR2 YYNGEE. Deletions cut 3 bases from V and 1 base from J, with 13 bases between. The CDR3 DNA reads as TGTGCCAGCAGCGCGGGGATCGTTTGGAACACCGGGGAGCTGTTTTTT. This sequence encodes CASSAGIVWNTGELFF.

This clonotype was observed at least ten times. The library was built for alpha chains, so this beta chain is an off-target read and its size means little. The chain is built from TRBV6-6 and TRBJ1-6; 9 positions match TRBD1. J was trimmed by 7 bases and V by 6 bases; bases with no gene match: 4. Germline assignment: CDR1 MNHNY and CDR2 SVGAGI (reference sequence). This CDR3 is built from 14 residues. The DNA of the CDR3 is TGTGCCAGCAGCCGGGACAGGGCAAATTCACCCCTCCACTTT. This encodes CASSRDRANSPLHF.

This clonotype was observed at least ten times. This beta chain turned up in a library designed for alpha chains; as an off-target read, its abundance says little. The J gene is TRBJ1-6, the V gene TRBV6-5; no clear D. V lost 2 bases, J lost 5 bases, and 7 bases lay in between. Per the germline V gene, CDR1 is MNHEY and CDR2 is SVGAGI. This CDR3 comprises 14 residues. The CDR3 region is CASSYELHNSPLHF. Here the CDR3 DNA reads TGTGCCAGCAGTTACGAGTTACATAATTCACCCCTCCACTTT.

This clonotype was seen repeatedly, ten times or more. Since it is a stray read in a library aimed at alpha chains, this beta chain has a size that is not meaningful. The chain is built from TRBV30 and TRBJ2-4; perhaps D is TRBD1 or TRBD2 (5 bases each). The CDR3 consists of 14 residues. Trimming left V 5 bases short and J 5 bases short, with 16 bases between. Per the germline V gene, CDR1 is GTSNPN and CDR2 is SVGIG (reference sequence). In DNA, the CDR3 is TGTGCCTGGGGTAAACTAGGCAGGGAAAACATTCAGTACTTC. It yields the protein CAWGKLGRENIQYF.

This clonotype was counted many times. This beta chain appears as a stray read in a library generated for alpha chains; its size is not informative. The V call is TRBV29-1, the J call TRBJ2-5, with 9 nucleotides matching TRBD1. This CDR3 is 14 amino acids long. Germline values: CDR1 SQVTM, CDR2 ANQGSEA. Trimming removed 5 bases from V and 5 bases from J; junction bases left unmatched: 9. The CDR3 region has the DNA TGCAGCGTTCTCCGGGACAGGGCTGCTGAGACCCAGTACTTC. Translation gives CSVLRDRAAETQYF.

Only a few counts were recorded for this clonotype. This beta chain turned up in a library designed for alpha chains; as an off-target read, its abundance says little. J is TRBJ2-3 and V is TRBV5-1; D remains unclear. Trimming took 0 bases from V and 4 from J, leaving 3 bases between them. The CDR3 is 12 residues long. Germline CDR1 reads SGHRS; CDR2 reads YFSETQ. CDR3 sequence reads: CASSLVSDTQYF. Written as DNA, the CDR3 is TGCGCCAGCAGCTTGGTTTCAGATACGCAGTATTTT. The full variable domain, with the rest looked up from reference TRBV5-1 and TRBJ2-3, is KAGVTQTPRYLIKTRGQQVTLSCSPISGHRSVSWYQQTPGQGLQFLFEYFSETQRNKGNFPGRFSGRQFSNSRSEMNVSTLELGDSALYLCASSLVSDTQYFGPGTRLTVL.